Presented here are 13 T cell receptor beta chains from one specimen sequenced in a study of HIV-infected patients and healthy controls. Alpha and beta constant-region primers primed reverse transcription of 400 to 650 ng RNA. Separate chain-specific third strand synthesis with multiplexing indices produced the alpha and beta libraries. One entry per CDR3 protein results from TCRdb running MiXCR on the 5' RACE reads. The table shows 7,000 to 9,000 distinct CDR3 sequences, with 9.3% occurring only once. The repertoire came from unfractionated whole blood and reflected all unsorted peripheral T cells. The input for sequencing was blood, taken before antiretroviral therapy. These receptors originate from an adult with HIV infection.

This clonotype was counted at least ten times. CDR3 sequence reads: CASSFGPVGAGGTDTQYF. The CDR3 nucleotides are TGTGCCAGCAGCTTTGGCCCGGTGGGGGCGGGAGGTACAGATACGCAGTATTTT. The chain has TRBV11-2 and TRBJ2-3; 8 bases fit TRBD2. The CDR3 runs to 18 residues. Germline CDR1 SGHAT, CDR2 FQNNGV. The V segment lost 3 bases and the J segment 3 bases; nucleotides outside the gene matches: 14.

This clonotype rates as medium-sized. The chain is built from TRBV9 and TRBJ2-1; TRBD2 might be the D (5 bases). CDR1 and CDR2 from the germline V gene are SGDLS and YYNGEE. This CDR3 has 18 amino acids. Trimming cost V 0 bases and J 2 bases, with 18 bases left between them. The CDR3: CASSVAQTVAGTYNEQFF. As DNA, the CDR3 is TGTGCCAGCAGCGTAGCTCAGACCGTTGCCGGGACCTACAATGAGCAGTTCTTC.

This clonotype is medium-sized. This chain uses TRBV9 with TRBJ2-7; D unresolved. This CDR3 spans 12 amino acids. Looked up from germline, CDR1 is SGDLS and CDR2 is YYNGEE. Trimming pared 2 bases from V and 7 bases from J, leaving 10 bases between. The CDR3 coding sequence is TGTGCCAGCAGCGTCGGGCTGGGGGAGCAGTACTTC. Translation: CASSVGLGEQYF.

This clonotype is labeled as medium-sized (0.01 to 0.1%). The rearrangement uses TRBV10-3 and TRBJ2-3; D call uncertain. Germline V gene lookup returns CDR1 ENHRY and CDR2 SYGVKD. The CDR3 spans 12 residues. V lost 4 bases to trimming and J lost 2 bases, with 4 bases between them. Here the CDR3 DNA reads TGTGCCATCAGTGGGAACACAGATACGCAGTATTTT. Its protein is CAISGNTDTQYF.

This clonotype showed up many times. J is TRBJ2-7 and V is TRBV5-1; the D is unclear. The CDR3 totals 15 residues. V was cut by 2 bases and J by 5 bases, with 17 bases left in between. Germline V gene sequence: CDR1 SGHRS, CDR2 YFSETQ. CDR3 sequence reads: CASSFLGSVPNEQYF. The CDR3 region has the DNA TGCGCCAGCAGCTTCCTGGGCTCGGTTCCAAACGAGCAGTACTTC.

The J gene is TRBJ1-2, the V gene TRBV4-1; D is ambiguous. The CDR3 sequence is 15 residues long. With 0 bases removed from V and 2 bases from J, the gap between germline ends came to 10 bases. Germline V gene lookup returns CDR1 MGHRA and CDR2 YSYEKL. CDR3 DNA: TGCGCCAGCAGCCAAGAATCGGTCTACAACTATGGCTACACCTTC. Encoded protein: CASSQESVYNYGYTF.

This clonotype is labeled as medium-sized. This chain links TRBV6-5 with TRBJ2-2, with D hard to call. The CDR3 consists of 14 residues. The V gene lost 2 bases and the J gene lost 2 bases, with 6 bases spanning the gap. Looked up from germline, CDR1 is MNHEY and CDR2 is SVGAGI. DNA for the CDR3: TGTGCCAGCAGTTACCTTTATAACACCGGGGAGCTGTTTTTT. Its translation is CASSYLYNTGELFF.

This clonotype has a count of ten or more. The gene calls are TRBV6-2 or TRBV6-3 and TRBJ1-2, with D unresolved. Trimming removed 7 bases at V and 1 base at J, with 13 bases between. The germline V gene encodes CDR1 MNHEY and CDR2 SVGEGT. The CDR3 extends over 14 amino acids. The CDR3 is CASTQRPDNYGYTF. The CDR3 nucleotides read TGTGCCAGCACCCAACGTCCAGATAACTATGGCTACACCTTC.

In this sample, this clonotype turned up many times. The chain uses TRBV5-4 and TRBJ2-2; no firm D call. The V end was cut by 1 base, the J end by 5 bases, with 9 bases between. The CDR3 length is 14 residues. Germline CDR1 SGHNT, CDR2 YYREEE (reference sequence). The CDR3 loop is CASSLTVSTGELFF. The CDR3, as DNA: TGTGCCAGCAGCTTGACAGTTTCTACCGGGGAGCTGTTTTTT.

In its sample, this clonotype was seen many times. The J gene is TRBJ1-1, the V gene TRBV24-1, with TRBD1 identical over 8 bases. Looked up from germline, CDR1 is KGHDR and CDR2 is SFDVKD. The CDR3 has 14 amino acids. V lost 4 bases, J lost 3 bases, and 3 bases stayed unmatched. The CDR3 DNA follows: TGTGCCACCAGTGAGACAGGGGCGGACACTGAAGCTTTCTTT. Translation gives CATSETGADTEAFF.

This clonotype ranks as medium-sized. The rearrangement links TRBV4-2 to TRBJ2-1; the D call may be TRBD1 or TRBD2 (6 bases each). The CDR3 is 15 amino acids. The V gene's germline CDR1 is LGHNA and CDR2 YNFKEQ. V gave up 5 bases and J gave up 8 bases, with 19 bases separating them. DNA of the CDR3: TGTGCCAGCAGCGCAGGGGACCAGGGAGGAGATGAGCAGTTCTTC. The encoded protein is CASSAGDQGGDEQFF.

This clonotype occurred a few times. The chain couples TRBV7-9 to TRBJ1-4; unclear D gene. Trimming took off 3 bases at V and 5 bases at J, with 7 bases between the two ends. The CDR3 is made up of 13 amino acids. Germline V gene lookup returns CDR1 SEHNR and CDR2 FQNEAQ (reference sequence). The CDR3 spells CASSLDGNEKLFF. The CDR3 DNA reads TGTGCCAGCAGCTTGGACGGCAATGAAAAACTGTTTTTT.

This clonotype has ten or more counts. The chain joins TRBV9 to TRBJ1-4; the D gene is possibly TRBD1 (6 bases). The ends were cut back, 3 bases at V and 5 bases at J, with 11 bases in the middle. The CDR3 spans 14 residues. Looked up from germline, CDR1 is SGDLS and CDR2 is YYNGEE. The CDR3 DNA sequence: TGTGCCAGCAGCGAAACAGGGACGAATGAAAAACTGTTTTTT. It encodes CASSETGTNEKLFF.